This T cell receptor beta chain was sequenced in a study of OX40 agonist ivuxolimab in advanced cancers. Here immunoSEQ multiplex PCR was the method, and the copy in TCRdb shows in-frame clones only, minus some. This table holds around 93,000 clones, about 83% found once. The CDR3 consists of 13 residues. The germline V and J ends were trimmed by 6 bases and 9 bases, with 15 bases remaining between them. Per the germline V gene, CDR1 is MNHNS and CDR2 is SASEGT. The sequence derives from an adult with an advanced solid tumor such as melanoma, head and neck, liver or kidney cancer. The sample consisted of CD4+ or CD8+ T cells sorted from blood, taken in a trial of the OX40 agonist ivuxolimab. V usage is TRBV6-1 and J usage is TRBJ2-1, with D perhaps assigned TRBD1 or TRBD2 (5 bases each). The DNA for the CDR3 is TGTGCCAGCAGGGAGGTGGGGCGAGGTGAGCAGTTCTTC. Protein product: CASREVGRGEQFF.